This T cell receptor beta chain is drawn from a study of T cell changes during pregnancy in multiple sclerosis. Trimming cost V 7 bases and J 2 bases; bases outside gene matches: 7. The CDR3 length is 16 residues. Germline assignment: CDR1 LNHDA and CDR2 SQIVND (reference sequence). TCRdb keeps only in-frame clones here, not all; method: immunoSEQ multiplex PCR. The table records some 87,000 clones, roughly 92% of them present only once. Sequenced material: CD4+ T cells from peripheral blood mononuclear cells, taken before pregnancy. The sequence came from a female donor with multiple sclerosis, enrolled in a pregnancy study. The chain has TRBV19 and TRBJ2-3; 12 nucleotides agree with TRBD2. For the CDR3, the DNA is TGTGCCAGTACCGCTGGGACTAGCGGGTTCACAGATACGCAGTATTTT. Translated, it gives CASTAGTSGFTDTQYF.